A single sample is the source of the 32 T cell receptor beta chains below, sequenced in a study of blood T cell repertoires in COVID-19. Assay: immunoSEQ multiplex PCR; the TCRdb copy retains only in-frame clones and omits some. Found here are tens of thousands of clones, roughly 80% of them singletons; the top ten hold 5% to 6.5%. The sequenced material came from peripheral blood. All receptors come from a man aged 50 to 60 with active COVID-19.

In nucleotides, the CDR3 is TGTGCCACCAGTGAACCGACAGGGAAGGTCGCAGATACGCAGTATTTT. Translated, it gives CATSEPTGKVADTQYF. The chain combines TRBV24-1 with TRBJ2-3, with 7 nucleotides matching TRBD1. CDR1 and CDR2 from the germline V gene are KGHDR and SFDVKD. This CDR3 spans 16 amino acids. Unmatched junction bases numbered 10, after V lost 4 bases and J lost 4 bases.

The rearrangement joins TRBV7-2 to TRBJ2-2, with D unresolved. CDR1 is SGHTA and CDR2 is FQGNSA in the germline V gene. The CDR3 contains 16 residues. V was trimmed by 0 bases and J by 5 bases, leaving 13 bases between them. CDR3 region: CASSLAGTAQTGELFF. CDR3 coding DNA: TGTGCCAGCAGCTTAGCGGGCACTGCCCAAACCGGGGAGCTGTTTTTT.

This clone was seen just once. The chain couples TRBV2 to TRBJ2-7; 10 bases fit TRBD1. This CDR3 has 15 residues. Per germline, CDR1 SNHLY and CDR2 FYNNEI. V trimming: 6 bases; J trimming: 1 base; junction bases outside the gene matches: 6. CDR3 residues: CASSAGDRGSYEQYF. CDR3 nucleotide sequence: TGTGCCAGCAGCGCCGGGGACAGGGGTTCCTACGAGCAGTACTTC.

CDR3 residues: CASSLAVYGEQYF. The CDR3 DNA is TGTGCCAGCAGCTTAGCGGTGTATGGCGAGCAGTACTTC. The J gene is TRBJ2-7, the V gene TRBV11-2; D is undetermined. CDR1 SGHAT and CDR2 FQNNGV come from the germline V gene. Trimming removed 1 base at V and 6 bases at J, with 10 bases between. The CDR3 contains 13 residues.

CDR3 sequence (DNA): TGTGCCACCAGTGATCGGTACGATGAGCAGTTCTTC. It encodes CATSDRYDEQFF. This sequence joins TRBV24-1 and TRBJ2-1; D gene unclear. Germline V lookup: CDR1 KGHDR, CDR2 SFDVKD. The CDR3 has 12 residues. Trimming cost V 3 bases and J 8 bases, with 7 bases left between them.

This clone was observed a single time. The V call is TRBV11-3, the J call TRBJ2-5, with TRBD1 matching over 7 bases. This CDR3 spans 18 amino acids. The germline V gene has CDR1 SGHNT and CDR2 YENEEA. Losses at the gene ends were 1 base for V and 4 bases for J; bases not matched to a gene: 15. CDR3 in DNA: TGTGCCAGCAGCTTAGCCCGCGGAAAGACAGGGAGTTTAGAGACCCAGTACTTC. Amino acid sequence: CASSLARGKTGSLETQYF.

The chain has TRBV21-1 and TRBJ2-1; TRBD2 was called by the table and not checked on the DNA. TRBV21-1 constitutes a pseudogene. The CDR3 covers 17 residues. This CDR3 is CASSKGGASGGYNEQFF. The CDR3 coding sequence is TGTGCCAGCAGCAAAGGGGGAGCTAGCGGGGGATACAATGAGCAGTTCTTC.

The chain couples TRBV7-2 to TRBJ2-2, with TRBD1 matching 8 bases. The J segment lost 3 bases and the V segment lost 1 base, leaving 1 base of the junction unmatched. The CDR3 contains 15 residues. The germline gives CDR1 SGHTA, CDR2 FQGNSA. The DNA for the CDR3 is TGTGCCAGCAGCTTAGGACAGGGGTACACCGGGGAGCTGTTTTTT. Residues: CASSLGQGYTGELFF.

The count of this clone is one. This chain joins TRBV5-1 and TRBJ2-2; 11 bases align to TRBD1. From germline, CDR1 is SGHRS and CDR2 YFSETQ. The CDR3 spans 15 residues. The trim removed 3 bases at V and 5 bases at J, leaving 3 bases unmatched. As DNA, the CDR3 is TGCGCCAGCAGCTCGGACAGGGGGCGGACCGGGGAGCTGTTTTTT. It codes for CASSSDRGRTGELFF.

This chain links TRBV2 with TRBJ2-2, with TRBD2 matching over 16 bases. J gave up 1 base and V 6 bases, and 5 bases lay outside the gene matches. This CDR3 is built from 18 residues. Per germline, CDR1 SNHLY and CDR2 FYNNEI. CDR3 in DNA: TGTGCCAGCAGCCAGGGACTAGCGGGAGGGTTGAACACCGGGGAGCTGTTTTTT. It yields the protein CASSQGLAGGLNTGELFF.

This chain links TRBV24-1 with TRBJ2-2, with 7 bases fitting TRBD1. Germline V lookup: CDR1 KGHDR, CDR2 SFDVKD. V dropped 1 base and J dropped 2; count of bases not matched to a gene: 18. The CDR3 length is 21 residues. The CDR3, as DNA: TGTGCCACCAGTGATTTCGTCGGACAGGAGAGGGGGACCTTCAACACCGGGGAGCTGTTTTTT. It yields the protein CATSDFVGQERGTFNTGELFF.

The chain combines TRBV19 with TRBJ1-1; D gene uncertain. The CDR3 loop spans 13 amino acids. Germline CDR1 LNHDA, CDR2 SQIVND (reference sequence). Deletions cut 4 bases from V and 0 bases from J, with 6 bases between. The CDR3 DNA reads as TGTGCCAGTAGTACCTATATGAACACTGAAGCTTTCTTT. Translated: CASSTYMNTEAFF.

This chain joins TRBV19 and TRBJ2-6, with D tentatively TRBD1 (5 bases). This CDR3 has 15 residues. Trimming stripped 6 bases from V and 3 bases from J, with 12 bases between. The germline CDR1 and CDR2 sequences are LNHDA and SQIVND (reference sequence). CDR3 in amino acids: CASRRQYFGANVLTF. CDR3 sequence (DNA): TGTGCCAGTAGAAGACAGTACTTTGGGGCCAACGTCCTGACTTTC.

The gene calls are TRBV4-1 and TRBJ2-3; TRBD2 matches 10 bases. The CDR3 is made up of 14 amino acids. Germline lookup yields CDR1 MGHRA and CDR2 YSYEKL. V trimming: 4 bases; J trimming: 6 bases; junction bases outside the gene matches: 4. This chain's CDR3 is CASSLGLAVDTQYF. CDR3 sequence (DNA): TGCGCCAGCAGCCTCGGACTAGCGGTTGATACGCAGTATTTT.

The genes are TRBV6-5 and TRBJ1-4, with TRBD1 matching 7 bases. The V gene end was trimmed by 5 bases and the J gene end by 5 bases; junction bases not matched to a gene: 2. The germline gives CDR1 MNHEY, CDR2 SVGAGI. The CDR3 sequence is 13 residues long. The CDR3 bases are TGTGCCAGCAGTCTGACAGGGAATGAAAAACTGTTTTTT. Its protein is CASSLTGNEKLFF.

The rearrangement joins TRBV5-1 to TRBJ2-7, with unresolved D. Looked up from germline, CDR1 is SGHRS and CDR2 is YFSETQ. The CDR3 length is 12 residues. Trimming cost V 4 bases and J 3 bases, with 8 bases left between them. CDR3 in amino acids: CASSPPGYEQYF. The CDR3 coding sequence is TGCGCCAGCAGCCCTCCAGGCTACGAGCAGTACTTC.

J is TRBJ2-3 and V is TRBV4-2, with a tentative D call TRBD1 (6 bases). This CDR3 contains 17 residues. Trimming stripped 4 bases from V and 1 base from J, with 18 bases between. Per the germline V gene, CDR1 is LGHNA and CDR2 is YNFKEQ. CDR3 DNA: TGTGCCAGCAGCCCCGCGATGAACAGGGTTCGCACAGATACGCAGTATTTT. Its protein is CASSPAMNRVRTDTQYF.

The chain combines TRBV7-8 with TRBJ2-7, with 9 bases matching TRBD1. With V trimmed by 5 bases and J by 7 bases, 3 bases remained unmatched. The CDR3 length is 12 residues. The germline V gene encodes CDR1 SGHVS and CDR2 FQNEAQ. In nucleotides, the CDR3 is TGTGCCAGCAGCCGAGACAGGGGGGAGCAGTACTTC. Encoded protein: CASSRDRGEQYF.

The V gene is TRBV27, the J gene TRBJ1-1; 7 bases align to TRBD1. The length of the CDR3 is 15 residues. Losses at the gene ends were 2 bases for V and 2 bases for J; bases not matched to a gene: 5. CDR1 MNHEY and CDR2 SMNVEV come from the germline V gene (reference sequence). This CDR3 reads CASSLTGDPNTEAFF. The CDR3 nucleotides are TGTGCCAGCAGTTTAACAGGGGACCCCAACACTGAAGCTTTCTTT.

This sequence joins TRBV7-8 and TRBJ1-5, with D perhaps TRBD1 (5 bases). V was pared by 7 bases and J by 0 bases, with 13 bases between. The CDR3 has 15 amino acids. Germline-derived CDR1 and CDR2 are SGHVS and FQNEAQ. The CDR3 nucleotides read TGTGCCAGCACCCCCAGGGCAGATAGCAATCAGCCCCAGCATTTT. It translates to CASTPRADSNQPQHF.

This chain joins TRBV18 and TRBJ1-4; 8 nucleotides align to TRBD1. The CDR3 loop spans 16 amino acids. The V and J ends lost 6 bases and 6 bases, in that order; junction bases with no gene match: 12. Germline CDR1 is KGHSH and CDR2 is LQKENI. The CDR3 sequence: CASSQTGRTGHEKLFF. In DNA, the CDR3 is TGTGCCAGCTCCCAAACAGGACGGACAGGGCATGAAAAACTGTTTTTT. Filled out from reference TRBV18 and TRBJ1-4, the complete variable domain reads NAGVMQNPRHLVRRRGQEARLRCSPMKGHSHVYWYRQLPEEGLKFMVYLQKENIIDESGMPKERFSAEFPKEGPSILRIQQVVRGDSAAYFCASSQTGRTGHEKLFFGSGTQLSVL.

This chain links TRBV13 with TRBJ1-6, with 10 bases lining up with TRBD1. V lost 5 bases to trimming and J lost 13 bases; unmatched junction nucleotides: 8. The CDR3 extends over 14 amino acids. CDR1 and CDR2 from the germline V gene are PRHDT and FYEKMQ (reference sequence). Written as DNA, the CDR3 is TGTGCCAGCAGCACCGGGACAGGGGTTCTCCCCCTCCACTTT. This gives the protein CASSTGTGVLPLHF.

J is TRBJ2-3 and V is TRBV6-1; D might be TRBD1 (6 bases). Germline values: CDR1 MNHNS, CDR2 SASEGT. Trimming took off 3 bases at V and 7 bases at J, with 14 bases between the two ends. CDR3 length: 14 residues. The DNA of the CDR3 is TGTGCCAGCAGTGAGGGCTGGGGGCGTTATACGCAGTATTTT. Its protein is CASSEGWGRYTQYF.

The V gene is TRBV7-9, the J gene TRBJ1-2; maybe TRBD1 (6 bases). Germline CDR1 reads SEHNR; CDR2 reads FQNEAQ (reference sequence). The CDR3 sequence is 15 residues long. Between the trimmed V and J ends, which lost 1 base and 0 bases, there was a span of 9 bases. The CDR3 loop is CASSLGQVANYGYTF. Written as DNA, the CDR3 is TGTGCCAGCAGCTTAGGACAGGTAGCTAACTATGGCTACACCTTC.

The chain combines TRBV2 with TRBJ2-1; D uncertain. Germline assignment: CDR1 SNHLY and CDR2 FYNNEI. The CDR3 has 13 amino acids. V lost 6 bases to trimming and J lost 3 bases, with 9 bases between them. The DNA of the CDR3 is TGTGCCAGCAGACTTGTTAGCTACAATGAGCAGTTCTTC. This codes for CASRLVSYNEQFF.

This rearrangement joins TRBV7-6 to TRBJ2-1; tentative D call: TRBD1 (7 bases). CDR1 and CDR2 (germline): SGHVS, FNYEAQ. CDR3 length: 15 amino acids. V lost 5 bases and J lost 7, with 18 bases in between. The CDR3 DNA sequence: TGTGCCAGCAGCCCGTACAGGGGAGGCGAGAATGAGCAGTTCTTC. This gives the protein CASSPYRGGENEQFF.

The CDR3: CASSLRDSSYNSPLHF. The CDR3, as DNA: TGTGCCAGCAGCTTGAGGGACAGCTCCTATAATTCACCCCTCCACTTT. The V and J genes are TRBV11-2 and TRBJ1-6; TRBD1 aligns across 7 bases. Unmatched junction bases numbered 2, after V lost 3 bases and J lost 0 bases. Germline CDR1 reads SGHAT; CDR2 reads FQNNGV. The length of the CDR3 is 16 residues.

J is TRBJ1-1 and V is TRBV5-4, with TRBD1 as a possible D gene (5 bases). Germline lookup yields CDR1 SGHNT and CDR2 YYREEE (reference sequence). This CDR3 has 13 residues. The germline V and J ends were trimmed by 2 bases and 5 bases, with 10 bases remaining between them. CDR3 bases: TGTGCCAGCAGCTTACTGGCAGGGACTGAAGCTTTCTTT. Translating it yields CASSLLAGTEAFF. The full variable domain, completed using reference TRBV5-4 and TRBJ1-1, is ETGVTQSPTHLIKTRGQQVTLRCSSQSGHNTVSWYQQALGQGPQFIFQYYREEENGRGNFPPRFSGLQFPNYSSELNVNALELDDSALYLCASSLLAGTEAFFGQGTRLTVV.

This chain links TRBV7-3 with TRBJ2-2; no clear D gene. The CDR3 extends over 13 amino acids. Germline loops: CDR1 SGHTA, CDR2 FQGTGA. V lost 4 bases and J lost 4, with 7 bases in between. The DNA of the CDR3 is TGTGCCAGCAGCTCACAGATCACCGGGGAGCTGTTTTTT. This gives the protein CASSSQITGELFF.

The rearrangement links TRBV5-1 to TRBJ2-1; TRBD2 agrees at 11 bases. Germline-derived CDR1 and CDR2 are SGHRS and YFSETQ. The trim removed 4 bases at V and 3 bases at J, leaving 3 bases unmatched. This CDR3 region has 15 residues. CDR3 sequence (DNA): TGCGCCAGCAGCGCAGGGACTAGCGGCTACAATGAGCAGTTCTTC. Translating gives CASSAGTSGYNEQFF.

The chain uses TRBV9 and TRBJ2-5; no reliable D call. Germline-derived CDR1 and CDR2 are SGDLS and YYNGEE. The V and J ends lost 0 bases and 2 bases respectively, with 5 bases between them. The CDR3 runs 13 residues. CDR3 sequence (DNA): TGTGCCAGCAGCGTAGGGCAGCAAGAGACCCAGTACTTC. Residues: CASSVGQQETQYF.

J is TRBJ2-6 and V is TRBV7-8, with TRBD1 identical over 7 bases. J gave up 0 bases and V 5 bases, and 16 bases lay outside the gene matches. The CDR3 totals 20 residues. Germline V gene sequence: CDR1 SGHVS, CDR2 FQNEAQ. This CDR3 reads CASSGRQGGTLNSGANVLTF. The CDR3 bases are TGTGCCAGCAGCGGACGGCAAGGGGGCACCCTCAACTCTGGGGCCAACGTCCTGACTTTC.